The 26 T cell receptor beta chains below were found in one sample sequenced in a study of blood T cell repertoires in COVID-19 (dated by TCRdb to between 2020 and 2021). The library came from the immunoSEQ multiplex PCR assay. The table was pulled from immuneACCESS by TCRdb, which kept in-frame rearrangements only. Such tables lose some clones; where checked, under half of the loss comes from unresolved V genes, and the rest has no known cause. The sample yields 200,000 to 300,000 clones; approximately 86% were counted once. Approximately 5.1% of the sample goes to the ten largest clones. The sequenced material came from peripheral blood. Receptors originate from an older woman with COVID-19, enrolled during active disease.

The J gene is TRBJ1-1, the V gene TRBV6-5; D is possibly TRBD1 (5 bases). Trimming took 5 bases from V and 6 from J, leaving 13 bases between them. Germline CDR1 is MNHEY and CDR2 is SVGAGI. The CDR3 loop spans 13 amino acids. The CDR3: CASSPRVRSEAFF. In DNA, the CDR3 is TGTGCCAGCAGTCCCAGGGTGAGGTCTGAAGCTTTCTTT.

This sequence joins TRBV5-1 and TRBJ2-3; 7 bases fit TRBD2. The CDR3 is 16 amino acids. V lost 3 bases and J lost 1; bases outside the gene matches: 8. In germline, CDR1 is SGHRS, CDR2 YFSETQ. In nucleotides, the CDR3 is TGCGCCAGCAGCTCCGCTAGCGGAGCTGGCACAGATACGCAGTATTTT. Protein sequence: CASSSASGAGTDTQYF. The full variable domain, with the rest looked up from reference TRBV5-1 and TRBJ2-3, is KAGVTQTPRYLIKTRGQQVTLSCSPISGHRSVSWYQQTPGQGLQFLFEYFSETQRNKGNFPGRFSGRQFSNSRSEMNVSTLELGDSALYLCASSSASGAGTDTQYFGPGTRLTVL.

J is TRBJ2-2 and V is TRBV7-2; maybe TRBD2 (7 bases). V gave up 6 bases and J gave up 6 bases, with 17 bases separating them. CDR1 SGHTA and CDR2 FQGNSA come from the germline V gene. CDR3 size: 15 residues. DNA for the CDR3: TGTGCCAGCAGGAGAATCACAGGGAGGGCCGGGGAGCTGTTTTTT. This gives the protein CASRRITGRAGELFF.

The CDR3 DNA reads as TGTGCCAGCAGCCAAGCGGGTAGCGGGAGGGGAGAGACCCAGTACTTC. Translated: CASSQAGSGRGETQYF. The chain has TRBV4-2 and TRBJ2-5, with 11 nucleotides matching TRBD2. Trimming cost V 1 base and J 4 bases; bases outside gene matches: 5. The CDR3 length is 16 residues. CDR1 and CDR2 from the germline V gene are LGHNA and YNFKEQ.

The V call is TRBV5-4, the J call TRBJ1-1; 7 nucleotides agree with TRBD1. The CDR3 length is 15 residues. Germline CDR1 reads SGHNT; CDR2 reads YYREEE (reference sequence). V was pared by 2 bases and J by 2 bases, with 6 bases of the junction left unmatched. The CDR3: CASSFRQGTNTEAFF. DNA of the CDR3: TGTGCCAGCAGCTTCCGACAGGGCACTAACACTGAAGCTTTCTTT.

CDR3 loop: CASSLGRQSPRNSPLHF. For the CDR3, the DNA is TGTGCCAGCAGCTTGGGGCGACAGTCGCCACGGAATTCACCCCTCCACTTT. The chain joins TRBV5-5 to TRBJ1-6; D is perhaps TRBD1 (5 bases). Trimming shortened V by 0 bases and J by 7 bases, and 17 bases separated the two germline ends. From germline, CDR1 is SGHKS and CDR2 YYEKEE (reference sequence). This CDR3 comprises 17 residues.

The chain has TRBV18 and TRBJ1-6, with 8 nucleotides matching TRBD1. The V gene's germline CDR1 is KGHSH and CDR2 LQKENI. This CDR3 spans 15 amino acids. Trimming took 1 base from V and 8 from J; bases not matched to a gene: 4. CDR3 nucleotides: TGTGCCAGCTCACCACGCGGACAGGGAGATTCACCCCTCCACTTT. This encodes CASSPRGQGDSPLHF.

V and J are TRBV9 and TRBJ1-2, with D maybe TRBD1 (5 bases). The CDR3 runs to 13 residues. From germline, CDR1 is SGDLS and CDR2 YYNGEE. Trimming pared 4 bases from V and 8 bases from J, leaving 15 bases between. For the CDR3, the DNA is TGTGCCAGCAGCTTCGAGCCAGGGTCCGGCTACACCTTC. It specifies CASSFEPGSGYTF.

The rearrangement links TRBV19 to TRBJ1-3; D unclear. V lost 5 bases and J 1 base, leaving 15 bases between the germline ends. Germline CDR1 and CDR2: LNHDA and SQIVND (reference sequence). CDR3 length: 16 residues. The CDR3 DNA reads TGTGCCAGTAGTCTAGGACGGGTCTCTTCTGGAAACACCATATATTTT. This sequence encodes CASSLGRVSSGNTIYF. The full variable domain, rest sourced from reference TRBV19 and TRBJ1-3, is DGGITQSPKYLFRKEGQNVTLSCEQNLNHDAMYWYRQDPGQGLRLIYYSQIVNDFQKGDIAEGYSVSREKKESFPLTVTSAQKNPTAFYLCASSLGRVSSGNTIYFGEGSWLTVV.

This clone was counted only a few times. The CDR3 DNA is TGTGCCAGCAGCGCAAATACAGGGGTAGACACCGGGGAGCTGTTTTTT. Translating gives CASSANTGVDTGELFF. The chain joins TRBV9 to TRBJ2-2; 7 nucleotides align to TRBD1. Germline CDR1 SGDLS, CDR2 YYNGEE. The CDR3 is 16 amino acids. V lost 3 bases to trimming and J lost 3 bases; unmatched junction nucleotides: 8.

The chain couples TRBV5-1 to TRBJ1-4; 7 bases map to TRBD1. J lost 0 bases, V lost 4 bases, and 15 bases had no gene match. CDR3 length: 19 residues. Germline loops: CDR1 SGHRS, CDR2 YFSETQ. In nucleotides, the CDR3 is TGCGCCAGCAGCCCTTGGGGACCCGGACAGGCTGCAACTAATGAAAAACTGTTTTTT. It specifies CASSPWGPGQAATNEKLFF.

The chain carries TRBV4-3 and TRBJ1-6, with 8 bases fitting TRBD1. The CDR3 has 16 amino acids. Germline loops: CDR1 LGHNA, CDR2 YSLEER. Trimming at V came to 1 base and at J to 12 bases, leaving 11 bases not matched to a gene. The CDR3 DNA follows: TGCGCCAGCAGCCAAGCCCCGAGGACAGGGATAGAACCCCTCCACTTT. It is translated as CASSQAPRTGIEPLHF.

This CDR3 is CASSFITLQYEQYF. CDR3 bases: TGTGCCAGCAGTTTCATCACCTTACAGTACGAGCAGTACTTC. This chain uses TRBV28 with TRBJ2-7; D is unclear. Germline CDR1 is MDHEN and CDR2 is SYDVKM. V was clipped by 3 bases and J by 4 bases, with 13 bases between them. The CDR3 is 14 residues long.

The chain links TRBV29-1 to TRBJ1-2; 9 positions match TRBD1. This CDR3 has 12 amino acids. Germline lookup yields CDR1 SQVTM and CDR2 ANQGSEA. V lost 7 bases and J lost 12; bases outside the gene matches: 12. Written as DNA, the CDR3 is TGCAGCGACCGAGACAGGGGGTTTAAGAACACCTTC. Translated, it gives CSDRDRGFKNTF.

This clone was seen only a few times. The chain employs TRBV27 and TRBJ2-7; tentatively, D is TRBD1 (5 bases). Germline V CDR1 and CDR2: MNHEY, SMNVEV (reference sequence). This CDR3 region has 14 residues. The V end was cut by 6 bases, the J end by 0 bases, with 12 bases between. The CDR3 DNA is TGTGCCAGCAGCCACGGACACCGCTCCTACGAGCAGTACTTC. Its protein product is CASSHGHRSYEQYF.

V is TRBV30 and J is TRBJ1-4, with 10 bases matching TRBD1. This CDR3 is built from 11 residues. The germline CDR1 and CDR2 sequences are GTSNPN and SVGIG (reference sequence). V dropped 3 bases and J dropped 14; count of bases not matched to a gene: 3. CDR3: CAWREDRGLFF. The DNA for the CDR3 is TGTGCCTGGAGGGAGGACAGGGGGCTGTTTTTT.

In this sample, this clone turned up once. The chain joins TRBV4-1 to TRBJ1-2, with TRBD1 matching over 10 bases. CDR1 is MGHRA, CDR2 YSYEKL, per germline. The CDR3 loop spans 15 amino acids. V dropped 2 bases and J dropped 7; count of bases not matched to a gene: 7. CDR3 loop: CASSQPSGTGAGYTF. Here the CDR3 DNA reads TGCGCCAGCAGCCAACCATCCGGGACAGGGGCTGGCTACACCTTC.

This chain connects TRBV18 to TRBJ2-2, with 11 bases that match TRBD2. Losses at the gene ends were 3 bases for V and 0 bases for J; bases not matched to a gene: 3. Germline V gene sequence: CDR1 KGHSH, CDR2 LQKENI. The CDR3 is 17 residues long. CDR3 amino acids: CASSPTSGVTNTGELFF. CDR3 in DNA: TGTGCCAGCTCACCGACTAGCGGGGTTACGAACACCGGGGAGCTGTTTTTT. Together with reference TRBV18 and TRBJ2-2, the CDR3 gives the full variable domain: NAGVMQNPRHLVRRRGQEARLRCSPMKGHSHVYWYRQLPEEGLKFMVYLQKENIIDESGMPKERFSAEFPKEGPSILRIQQVVRGDSAAYFCASSPTSGVTNTGELFFGEGSRLTVL.

V is TRBV2 and J is TRBJ2-1; possible D gene TRBD1, 7 bases. CDR1 is SNHLY, CDR2 FYNNEI, per germline. The V gene lost 5 bases and the J gene lost 0 bases, with 11 bases spanning the gap. The CDR3 covers 15 residues. For the CDR3, the DNA is TGTGCCAGCAGTTACAGGGGACTCTCCTACAATGAGCAGTTCTTC. Protein product: CASSYRGLSYNEQFF.

V and J are TRBV2 and TRBJ1-6, with TRBD1 identical over 11 bases. This CDR3 contains 15 residues. Per the germline V gene, CDR1 is SNHLY and CDR2 is FYNNEI. V shed 4 bases, J shed 5 bases, and the junction held 1 base outside the gene matches. CDR3 residues: CASSGDRGDNSPLHF. CDR3 in DNA: TGTGCCAGCAGTGGGGACAGGGGGGATAATTCACCCCTCCACTTT. Full variable domain (missing parts from reference TRBV2 and TRBJ1-6): EPEVTQTPSHQVTQMGQEVILRCVPISNHLYFYWYRQILGQKVEFLVSFYNNEISEKSEIFDDQFSVERPDGSNFTLKIRSTKLEDSAMYFCASSGDRGDNSPLHFGNGTRLTVT.

V gene TRBV15 combines with J gene TRBJ1-6; D unclear. Per germline, CDR1 LNHNV and CDR2 YYDKDF (reference sequence). Trimming removed 0 bases from V and 11 bases from J, with 14 bases in between. This CDR3 region has 15 residues. CDR3 sequence: CATSRDQSPEAPLHF. CDR3 nucleotides: TGTGCCACCAGCAGAGATCAGAGCCCCGAGGCACCCCTCCACTTT.

The V gene is TRBV19, the J gene TRBJ1-1; 9 positions match TRBD1. J was trimmed by 1 base and V by 11 bases; bases with no gene match: 5. CDR1 is LNHDA, CDR2 SQIVND, per germline (reference sequence). This CDR3 is 13 amino acids long. DNA for the CDR3: TGTGCCGCTCGGACAGGGGCGAACACTGAAGCTTTCTTT. Its protein is CAARTGANTEAFF.

This chain joins TRBV11-2 and TRBJ1-3; D ambiguous. The CDR3 totals 11 residues. The germline V and J ends were trimmed by 5 bases and 7 bases, with 6 bases remaining between them. Per germline, CDR1 SGHAT and CDR2 FQNNGV. CDR3 DNA sequence: TGTGCCAGCAGCCCCTCGAACACCATATATTTT. It codes for CASSPSNTIYF.

The rearrangement uses TRBV7-9 and TRBJ1-4; D is ambiguous. V dropped 7 bases and J dropped 7 bases, with 16 bases sitting between them. The CDR3 is made up of 14 amino acids. Germline CDR1 reads SEHNR; CDR2 reads FQNEAQ (reference sequence). The CDR3 nucleotides are TGTGCCAGCACCCGAGACGGGAGCAGTGAAAAACTGTTTTTT. Translation gives CASTRDGSSEKLFF. The full variable domain, with the rest looked up from reference TRBV7-9 and TRBJ1-4, is DTGVSQNPRHKITKRGQNVTFRCDPISEHNRLYWYRQTLGQGPEFLTYFQNEAQLEKSRLLSDRFSAERPKGSFSTLEIQRTEQGDSAMYLCASTRDGSSEKLFFGSGTQLSVL.

The V gene is TRBV24-1, the J gene TRBJ1-5; D remains unclear. Trimming stripped 3 bases from V and 7 bases from J, with 12 bases between. Looked up from germline, CDR1 is KGHDR and CDR2 is SFDVKD. This CDR3 has 14 residues. This chain's CDR3 is CATSDRREWQPQHF. The CDR3 DNA reads as TGTGCCACCAGTGATAGGAGGGAGTGGCAGCCCCAGCATTTT.

The V gene is TRBV24-1, the J gene TRBJ2-3; TRBD2 might be the D (6 bases). Trimming removed 2 bases at V and 1 base at J, with 9 bases between. Germline loops: CDR1 KGHDR, CDR2 SFDVKD. The CDR3 length is 15 residues. CDR3 DNA sequence: TGTGCCACCAGTGATTGGCGGGGAGGCACAGATACGCAGTATTTT. It yields the protein CATSDWRGGTDTQYF.